This TCR beta chain was retrieved from a study of cytomegalovirus exposure and HLA in healthy donors. Use of 60 Vbeta and 13 Jbeta primers characterized the PCR. Data came from immunoSEQ multiplex PCR; TCRdb stores just in-frame clones and leaves some out. This table holds 200,000 to 250,000 clones, over 70% found once. Germline CDR1 reads SEHNR; CDR2 reads FQNEAQ (reference sequence). The V gene lost 5 bases and the J gene lost 2 bases, with 4 bases spanning the gap. The CDR3 consists of 11 residues. The receptor was derived from a boy under 10 years old in good health and CMV-seronegative. What was sequenced was PBMCs. This chain links TRBV7-9 with TRBJ2-7; D ambiguous. Here the CDR3 DNA reads TGTGCCAGCAGCGCTACCTACGAGCAGTACTTC. Amino acids: CASSATYEQYF.